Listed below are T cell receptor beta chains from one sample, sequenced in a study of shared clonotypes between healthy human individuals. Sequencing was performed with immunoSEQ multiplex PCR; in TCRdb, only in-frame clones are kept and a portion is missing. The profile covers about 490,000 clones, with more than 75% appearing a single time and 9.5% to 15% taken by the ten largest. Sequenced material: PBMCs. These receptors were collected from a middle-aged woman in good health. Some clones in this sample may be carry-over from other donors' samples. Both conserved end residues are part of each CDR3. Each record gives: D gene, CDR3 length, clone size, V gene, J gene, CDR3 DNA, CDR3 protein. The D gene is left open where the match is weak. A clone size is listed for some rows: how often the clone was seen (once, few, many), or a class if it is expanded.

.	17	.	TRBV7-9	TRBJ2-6	TGTGCCAGCAGCAGGACCTCCCCAAGAACTGGGGCCAACGTCCTGACTTTC	CASSRTSPRTGANVLTF
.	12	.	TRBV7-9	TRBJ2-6	TGTGCCAGCAGCCGTCGGGCCAACGTCCTGACTTTC	CASSRRANVLTF
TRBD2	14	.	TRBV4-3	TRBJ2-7	TGCGCCAGCAGTTGGACTAGCGGGAGTTACGAGCAGTACTTC	CASSWTSGSYEQYF
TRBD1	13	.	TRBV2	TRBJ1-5	TGTGCCAGCCGTGGGACAGGGAGTCAGCCCCAGCATTTT	CASRGTGSQPQHF
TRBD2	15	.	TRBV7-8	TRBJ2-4	TGTGCCAGCAGCCCGCGACTAGCGGGATGGAACATTCAGTACTTC	CASSPRLAGWNIQYF
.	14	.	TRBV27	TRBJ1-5	TGTGCCAGCAGTTTATCCAGGGGCGATCAGCCCCAGCATTTT	CASSLSRGDQPQHF
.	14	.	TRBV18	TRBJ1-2	TGTGCCAGCTCACCGGGAGGGGCTAACTATGGCTACACCTTC	CASSPGGANYGYTF
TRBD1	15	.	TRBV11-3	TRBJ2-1	TGTGCCAGCAGCTCCAGACAGGGGTATGACAATGAGCAGTTCTTC	CASSSRQGYDNEQFF
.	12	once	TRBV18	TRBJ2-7	TGTGCCAGCTCACCAAGTTCAGGCGAGCAGTACTTC	CASSPSSGEQYF
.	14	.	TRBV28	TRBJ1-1	TGTGCCAGCAGGACCATGGGGCGTGGCACTGAAGCTTTCTTT	CASRTMGRGTEAFF
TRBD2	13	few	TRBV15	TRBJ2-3	TGTGCCACCAGCAGCGGGGGGGGAGATACGCAGTATTTT	CATSSGGGDTQYF
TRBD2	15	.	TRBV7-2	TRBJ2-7	TGTGCCAGCGGAACCTACAGCGGGAGTCCTTACGAGCAGTACTTC	CASGTYSGSPYEQYF
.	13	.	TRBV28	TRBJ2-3	TGTGCCAGCAGCCGCAGGGTGACAGATACGCAGTATTTT	CASSRRVTDTQYF
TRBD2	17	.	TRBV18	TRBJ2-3	TGTGCCAGCTCGTCGCTAGCGGGAGGGGGACGCACAGATACGCAGTATTTT	CASSSLAGGGRTDTQYF
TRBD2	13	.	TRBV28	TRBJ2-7	TGTGCCAGCCTGAGCGGGAGCTCCTACGAGCAGTACTTC	CASLSGSSYEQYF
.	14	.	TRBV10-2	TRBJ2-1	TGCGCCAGCAGTGACGTTGGGCGGAACAATGAGCAGTTCTTC	CASSDVGRNNEQFF
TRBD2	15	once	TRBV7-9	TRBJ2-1	TGTGCCAGCAGTCAAAGCGGGAGCGACTACAATGAGCAGTTCTTC	CASSQSGSDYNEQFF
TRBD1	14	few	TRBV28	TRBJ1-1	TGTGCCAGCAGTCCGACAGGGCGGGGGACTGAAGCTTTCTTT	CASSPTGRGTEAFF
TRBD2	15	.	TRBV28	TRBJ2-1	TGTGCCAGCGGAAGGGCCGGGAGGGCCCGGAATGAGCAGTTCTTC	CASGRAGRARNEQFF
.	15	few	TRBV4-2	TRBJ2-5	TGTGCCAGCAGCCACCAACAGGGTAGGCCAGAGACCCAGTACTTC	CASSHQQGRPETQYF
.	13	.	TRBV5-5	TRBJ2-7	TGTGCCAGCAGCCCAAGGACTGTTGCCGAGCAGTACTTC	CASSPRTVAEQYF
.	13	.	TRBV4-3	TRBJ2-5	TGCGCCAGCAGCCAAGTGCAGGAAGAGACCCAGTACTTC	CASSQVQEETQYF
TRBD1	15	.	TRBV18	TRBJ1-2	TGTGCCAGCTCACCTCGACAGGGGGATTTGGATGGCTACACCTTC	CASSPRQGDLDGYTF
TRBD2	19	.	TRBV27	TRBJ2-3	TGTGCCAGCGGAAGGAGAAGGACTAGCGGAAAATCTATCACAGATACGCAGTATTTT	CASGRRRTSGKSITDTQYF
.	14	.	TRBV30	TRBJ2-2	TGTGCCTGGACAAGGGGTTTGAACACCGGGGAGCTGTTTTTT	CAWTRGLNTGELFF
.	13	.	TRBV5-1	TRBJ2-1	TGCGCCAGCAGCTCGGGACTTGACAATGAGCAGTTCTTC	CASSSGLDNEQFF
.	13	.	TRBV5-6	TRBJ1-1	TGTGCCAGCAGCTTATTGTATATACCTGAAGCTTTCTTT	CASSLLYIPEAFF
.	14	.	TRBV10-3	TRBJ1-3	TGTGCCATCAGCGATGGTTCCTCTGGAAACACCATATATTTT	CAISDGSSGNTIYF
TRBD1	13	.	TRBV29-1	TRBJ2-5	TGCAGCGTTGAGCGGACAGGGGTCGAGACCCAGTACTTC	CSVERTGVETQYF
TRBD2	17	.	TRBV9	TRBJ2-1	TGTGCCAGCAGCGTAGTGGCTAGCGGAAACCCCTACAATGAGCAGTTCTTC	CASSVVASGNPYNEQFF
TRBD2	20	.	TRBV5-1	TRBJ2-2	TGCGCCAGCAGCGTCGCAAGACTAGCGGGAGTGGGCATTAACACCGGGGGGCTGTTTTTT	CASSVARLAGVGINTGGLFF
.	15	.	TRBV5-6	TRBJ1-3	TGTGCCAGCAGCTTGTACCAGGGAGTCGGAAACACCATATATTTT	CASSLYQGVGNTIYF
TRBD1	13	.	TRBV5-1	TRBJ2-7	TGCGCCAGCAGCCCGGGGACAGAGGGCGAGCAGTACTTC	CASSPGTEGEQYF
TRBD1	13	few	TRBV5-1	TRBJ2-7	TGCGCCAGCAGCACCCATGACAGGGAAGAGCAGTACTTC	CASSTHDREEQYF
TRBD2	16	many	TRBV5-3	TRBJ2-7	TGTGCCAGAAGCTTGACTAGCGGGAGGGCTTCCTACGAGCAGTACTTC	CARSLTSGRASYEQYF
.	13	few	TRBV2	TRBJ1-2	TGTGCCAGCAGTGAAGCGGGGACCTATGGCTACACCTTC	CASSEAGTYGYTF
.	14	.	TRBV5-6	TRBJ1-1	TGTGCCAGCAGCCCGGGACGGACAAACACTGAAGCTTTCTTT	CASSPGRTNTEAFF